The clone carrying this T cell receptor beta chain has more than one count but fewer than ten. Its antigen remains unidentified. This record comes from a study of T cells in localized non-small cell lung cancer. This table comes from immunoSEQ multiplex PCR, and its TCRdb copy is limited to in-frame clones, with some not included. The sample has about 3,000 clones, 18% seen once. Overall study findings and caveats: Investigators sequenced only a single tumor region, leaving heterogeneity possible. Adjacent lung had a median about 57 of the 100 largest tumor clones. T cell clonality was highest in uninvolved adjacent lung, above tumor. Longer overall survival was seen with higher T cell density measured in blood.

The V and J ends lost 0 bases and 1 base respectively, with 7 bases between them. The germline CDR1 and CDR2 sequences are SGHRS and YFSETQ. This CDR3 has 14 amino acids. The sample in question was lung tumor tissue, obtained before any cancer treatment. The source is a man aged 40 to 75 with stage I lung adenocarcinoma. This sequence joins TRBV5-1 and TRBJ1-1; no reliable D call. The CDR3 bases are TGCGCCAGCAGCTTGGCCGCCCAGAACACTGAAGCTTTCTTT. This gives the protein CASSLAAQNTEAFF.